One sample yielded the 19 T cell receptor beta chains listed below, sequenced in a study of shared clonotypes between healthy human individuals. Assay: immunoSEQ multiplex PCR; the TCRdb copy retains only in-frame clones and omits some. The profile shows millions of clones, around nine tenths of them singletons. Input material: naive CD4+ T cells sorted from blood. Subset described: CD45RA+ positively selected. All receptors derive from a man between 18 and 29 years old in good health.

The chain combines TRBV27 with TRBJ1-5; D call uncertain. CDR3 size: 15 residues. Germline assignment: CDR1 MNHEY and CDR2 SMNVEV (reference sequence). V was cut by 3 bases and J by 3 bases, with 12 bases left in between. The CDR3 sequence is CASSFSVGYNQPQHF. The CDR3 DNA sequence: TGTGCCAGCAGTTTCTCTGTCGGCTACAATCAGCCCCAGCATTTT.

This clone was counted a single time. The chain couples TRBV6-6 to TRBJ1-1; 9 nucleotides agree with TRBD1. CDR3 size: 13 residues. V shed 7 bases, J shed 4 bases, and the junction held 4 bases outside the gene matches. CDR1 and CDR2 (germline): MNHNY, SVGAGI (reference sequence). The CDR3 region has the DNA TGTGCCAGCACGGGACAGGGTGCCACTGAAGCTTTCTTT. This gives the protein CASTGQGATEAFF.

This chain links TRBV18 with TRBJ2-3; D remains ambiguous. V lost 1 base to trimming and J lost 0 bases, with 8 bases between them. Looked up from germline, CDR1 is KGHSH and CDR2 is LQKENI. This CDR3 has 15 amino acids. This CDR3 is CASSPLMDSTDTQYF. For the CDR3, the DNA is TGTGCCAGCTCACCACTTATGGATAGCACAGATACGCAGTATTTT.

The chain carries TRBV29-1 and TRBJ1-2; TRBD1 matches at 12 bases. The CDR3 is 15 amino acids. Losses at the gene ends were 7 bases for V and 4 bases for J; bases not matched to a gene: 10. Germline V CDR1 and CDR2: SQVTM, ANQGSEA. Written as DNA, the CDR3 is TGCAGCGCTACCGGGACAGGGGGCGCCCCCTATGGCTACACCTTC. It specifies CSATGTGGAPYGYTF.

V and J are TRBV5-8 and TRBJ1-1; tentatively, D is TRBD1 (5 bases). Germline V lookup: CDR1 SGHTS, CDR2 YDEGEE. V was shortened by 0 bases and J by 6 bases, with 12 bases between the two germline ends. This CDR3 is 14 amino acids long. CDR3 coding DNA: TGTGCCAGCAGCTTGGAAGGGTTAGGGGCTGAAGCTTTCTTT. Translating it yields CASSLEGLGAEAFF. Using reference TRBV5-8 and TRBJ1-1 for the parts outside the CDR3, the full variable domain is EAGVTQSPTHLIKTRGQQATLRCSPISGHTSVYWYQQALGLGLQFLLWYDEGEERNRGNFPPRFSGRQFPNYSSELNVNALELEDSALYLCASSLEGLGAEAFFGQGTRLTVV.

The V call is TRBV5-5, the J call TRBJ1-2; 7 bases fit TRBD1. Trimming at V came to 0 bases and at J to 7 bases, leaving 9 bases not matched to a gene. CDR1 is SGHKS, CDR2 YYEKEE, per germline (reference sequence). The CDR3 extends over 15 amino acids. The CDR3 DNA reads TGTGCCAGCAGCTTGGCTCAAGTGACAGGGCTTGGCTACACCTTC. This codes for CASSLAQVTGLGYTF.

This clone has a single count. This chain connects TRBV28 to TRBJ2-7; 8 bases are a match to TRBD1. V lost 5 bases and J lost 5; bases outside the gene matches: 8. The CDR3 consists of 14 residues. Germline V lookup: CDR1 MDHEN, CDR2 SYDVKM. CDR3 loop: CASSKGGQGHEQYF. The CDR3 nucleotides read TGTGCCAGCAGTAAGGGAGGACAGGGCCACGAGCAGTACTTC.

V usage is TRBV5-4 and J usage is TRBJ2-1; tentative D call: TRBD2 (5 bases). Germline CDR1 is SGHNT and CDR2 is YYREEE (reference sequence). The CDR3 has 10 residues. Trimming left V 9 bases short and J 7 bases short, with 8 bases between. The CDR3 here is CATGGNEQFF. CDR3 in DNA: TGTGCCACAGGAGGTAATGAGCAGTTCTTC.

The rearrangement joins TRBV4-2 to TRBJ2-6, with D tentatively TRBD1 (6 bases). The CDR3 spans 16 residues. In germline, CDR1 is LGHNA, CDR2 YNFKEQ. V was trimmed by 0 bases and J by 3 bases, leaving 9 bases between them. This chain's CDR3 is CASSQEGADGANVLTF. CDR3 DNA sequence: TGTGCCAGCAGCCAAGAGGGGGCGGATGGGGCCAACGTCCTGACTTTC.

This chain links TRBV6-5 with TRBJ2-5; D is uncertain. Trimming pared 6 bases from V and 5 bases from J, leaving 7 bases between. The V gene's germline CDR1 is MNHEY and CDR2 SVGAGI. The CDR3 consists of 11 residues. The CDR3 is CASRFLETQYF. The CDR3 DNA follows: TGTGCCAGCAGGTTCTTGGAGACCCAGTACTTC.

J is TRBJ2-1 and V is TRBV5-5; D is unclear. Trimming left V 2 bases short and J 0 bases short, with 6 bases between. Germline-derived CDR1 and CDR2 are SGHKS and YYEKEE (reference sequence). There are 14 residues in the CDR3. In DNA, the CDR3 is TGTGCCAGCAGCTTCTTGGTCTCCTACAATGAGCAGTTCTTC. This codes for CASSFLVSYNEQFF.

The chain employs TRBV18 and TRBJ2-7; 7 bases align to TRBD1. The CDR3 runs 13 residues. CDR1 is KGHSH, CDR2 LQKENI, per germline. J gave up 5 bases and V 2 bases, and 3 bases lay outside the gene matches. The CDR3 protein is CASSPTGVDEQYF. The CDR3 coding sequence is TGTGCCAGCTCACCAACAGGGGTCGACGAGCAGTACTTC. The full variable domain, with the rest looked up from reference TRBV18 and TRBJ2-7, is NAGVMQNPRHLVRRRGQEARLRCSPMKGHSHVYWYRQLPEEGLKFMVYLQKENIIDESGMPKERFSAEFPKEGPSILRIQQVVRGDSAAYFCASSPTGVDEQYFGPGTRLTVT.

This chain joins TRBV7-2 and TRBJ2-5; TRBD2 aligns across 9 bases. Germline-derived CDR1 and CDR2 are SGHTA and FQGNSA. The V and J ends lost 5 bases and 1 base, in that order; junction bases with no gene match: 2. The CDR3 sequence is 14 residues long. The CDR3 here is CASSKTSGQETQYF. CDR3 coding DNA: TGTGCCAGCAGCAAGACTAGCGGCCAAGAGACCCAGTACTTC.

The rearrangement uses TRBV5-1 and TRBJ2-7; perhaps TRBD2 as D (5 bases). V dropped 4 bases and J dropped 2 bases, with 19 bases sitting between them. Germline V gene data show CDR1 as SGHRS and CDR2 as YFSETQ. The CDR3 loop spans 16 amino acids. This chain's CDR3 is CASSPDPSRSTYEQYF. The CDR3 DNA follows: TGCGCCAGCAGCCCGGACCCTAGCAGGAGTACCTACGAGCAGTACTTC. Together with reference TRBV5-1 and TRBJ2-7, the CDR3 gives the full variable domain: KAGVTQTPRYLIKTRGQQVTLSCSPISGHRSVSWYQQTPGQGLQFLFEYFSETQRNKGNFPGRFSGRQFSNSRSEMNVSTLELGDSALYLCASSPDPSRSTYEQYFGPGTRLTVT.

This chain joins TRBV15 and TRBJ1-1, with D possibly matching TRBD1 (6 bases). Trimming stripped 0 bases from V and 5 bases from J, with 13 bases between. The CDR3 loop spans 15 amino acids. CDR1 and CDR2 from the germline V gene are LNHNV and YYDKDF (reference sequence). The CDR3 DNA reads as TGTGCCACCAGCAGAGATAGTCGGGGGCGGACTGAAGCTTTCTTT. Its protein is CATSRDSRGRTEAFF.

Only a few counts were recorded for this clone. The chain couples TRBV11-2 to TRBJ1-2; D perhaps matches TRBD1 (5 bases). Germline V lookup: CDR1 SGHAT, CDR2 FQNNGV. V shed 5 bases and J shed 8 bases, with 21 bases lying between them. The CDR3 has 15 amino acids. DNA of the CDR3: TGTGCCAGCAGCCTTGGGGATCTCAGGGATGAGGGCTACACCTTC. Residues: CASSLGDLRDEGYTF. The entire variable domain, with the rest obtained from reference TRBV11-2 and TRBJ1-2, is as follows: EAGVAQSPRYKIIEKRQSVAFWCNPISGHATLYWYQQILGQGPKLLIQFQNNGVVDDSQLPKDRFSAERLKGVDSTLKIQPAKLEDSAVYLCASSLGDLRDEGYTFGSGTRLTVV.

The chain couples TRBV5-4 to TRBJ1-2, with D unresolved. Germline values: CDR1 SGHNT, CDR2 YYREEE (reference sequence). Trimming shortened V by 6 bases and J by 4 bases, and 13 bases separated the two germline ends. There are 13 residues in the CDR3. The CDR3 region has the DNA TGTGCCAGCACTGTCGGCAGCCGCTATGGCTACACCTTC. Its protein product is CASTVGSRYGYTF.

This chain connects TRBV19 to TRBJ2-5; D uncertain. CDR1 LNHDA and CDR2 SQIVND come from the germline V gene (reference sequence). This CDR3 spans 16 amino acids. Trimming removed 2 bases at V and 0 bases at J, with 13 bases between. The CDR3: CASSIYWGLDQETQYF. The CDR3 nucleotides read TGTGCCAGTAGTATATATTGGGGATTGGACCAAGAGACCCAGTACTTC. The full variable domain, rest sourced from reference TRBV19 and TRBJ2-5, is DGGITQSPKYLFRKEGQNVTLSCEQNLNHDAMYWYRQDPGQGLRLIYYSQIVNDFQKGDIAEGYSVSREKKESFPLTVTSAQKNPTAFYLCASSIYWGLDQETQYFGPGTRLLVL.

The chain couples TRBV11-2 to TRBJ2-5; D is undetermined. The CDR3 spans 12 residues. Germline V CDR1 and CDR2: SGHAT, FQNNGV. V was clipped by 3 bases and J by 1 base, with 3 bases between them. CDR3: CASSFFQETQYF. The CDR3 DNA is TGTGCCAGCAGCTTTTTCCAAGAGACCCAGTACTTC.